This T cell receptor beta chain was retrieved from a study of control samples from healthy donors and cancer patients. Trimming cost V 5 bases and J 8 bases; bases outside gene matches: 2. The germline CDR1 and CDR2 sequences are MNHEY and SVGEGT. CDR3 size: 11 residues. The protocol was immunoSEQ multiplex PCR, while the TCRdb copy is restricted to in-frame clones and leaves out a portion. Found here are under 60,000 clones, around 95% of them singletons; the top ten hold around 3.7%. In this sample, this clone turned up once. The chain has TRBV6-2 or TRBV6-3 and TRBJ1-2; 7 nucleotides agree with TRBD1. Specimen: blood. The sequence was obtained from a man in his thirties or forties in good health. CDR3 sequence (DNA): TGTGCCAGCAGTGACAGGGCCGGCTACACCTTC. Protein sequence: CASSDRAGYTF.